This T cell receptor (beta chain) was observed in a study of kidney transplant recipient with SARS-CoV-2 infection. Trimming took 6 bases from V and 6 from J; bases not matched to a gene: 5. Germline CDR1 reads SGHTS; CDR2 reads YDEGEE. CDR3 size: 14 residues. TCRdb analysed the reads with MiXCR anew, one entry per CDR3 protein. The sample records under 300,000 distinct CDR3 sequences, under 30% being singletons. The chain carries TRBV5-8 and TRBJ2-3, with 12 bases fitting TRBD2. The clonotype comes from a male patient in his thirties who had COVID-19 and was a kidney transplant recipient. The graft donor may have given rise to some T cells. Material: a blood sample, obtained at baseline and between days 110 and 120 from a kidney transplant recipient. The CDR3 DNA reads TGTGCCAGCACCCCTCTAGCGGGAGGGGATACGCAGTATTTT. As protein: CASTPLAGGDTQYF.